This paragraph reports one T cell receptor beta chain. The data originate from a study of blood T cells in healthy people across ages. Primers used in a second PCR of roughly 7 to 12 cycles were a sample-barcoded 5' primer and a J-beta primer mix. TCRdb reprocessed the 5' RACE reads via MiXCR and lists one record per CDR3 protein. Among 1.8 million or so distinct CDR3 sequences listed, around 42% were seen once. Sequences were obtained from blood. The TCR originated in a human donor in good health.

The CDR3 spells CASSHFLPQYYGYTF. The CDR3, as DNA: TGTGCCAGCAGCCACTTCCTGCCCCAATACTATGGCTACACCTTC. V is TRBV3-1 and J is TRBJ1-2, with D unresolved. The CDR3 contains 15 residues. V was cut by 3 bases and J by 3 bases, with 14 bases left in between. Germline CDR1 is LGHDT and CDR2 is YNNKEL (reference sequence).